The 11 T cell receptor beta chains in this list originate from one sample, sequenced in a study of CD8+ T cells in alopecia areata. cDNA reverse transcribed from extracted RNA served as the sequencing template. Assay: immunoSEQ multiplex PCR; the TCRdb copy retains only in-frame clones and omits some. The sample contains over 100,000 clones, none occurring once; about 19% lies in the top ten. Source material: lesional skin. These receptors all stem from a C3H/HeJ mouse with alopecia areata. For this strain, the MHC haplotype corresponds to H2-k.

With regard to this clone: Genes here carry mouse names. From the germline J gene comes the end of the CDR3, since the read stops 4 residues before it. The chain combines TRBV13-1 with TRBJ2-3, with D perhaps matching TRBD1 (7 bases). The CDR3 has 16 residues. V lost 0 bases to trimming and J lost 0 bases, with 11 bases between them. The germline V gene has CDR1 NSHNY and CDR2 SYGAGN. The CDR3 loop reads CASSDGRGRSAETLYF. Partial CDR3 DNA: TGTGCCAGCAGTGATGGAAGGGGGCGTAGTGCAGAA.

A few counts support this clone. Gene labels here are mouse ones. The read terminates 4 residues ahead of where the CDR3 ends, so the germline J gene completes it. The chain uses TRBV13-1 and TRBJ2-5; 8 bases are a match to TRBD2. The CDR3 is 16 amino acids. V shed 2 bases, J shed 1 base, and the junction held 6 bases outside the gene matches. CDR1 NSHNY and CDR2 SYGAGN come from the germline V gene. The CDR3 loop is CASSDGWGEDQDTQYF. CDR3 DNA (partial): TGTGCCAGCAGTGACGGCTGGGGGGAGGACCAAGAC.

This clone was observed a few times. Mouse germline and gene names are used. The CDR3 DNA, read in part, is TGTGCCAGCAGGCCCTGGGGGCTTCAAAAC. The encoded protein is CASRPWGLQN. The entire CDR3 protein is CASRPWGLQNTLYF. V and J are TRBV19 and TRBJ2-4; perhaps TRBD2 as D (7 bases). The read gets to within 4 residues of the CDR3 end, and the germline J gene fills in the rest. Germline V CDR1 and CDR2: FNHDT, SITEND (reference sequence). The V gene lost 5 bases and the J gene lost 2 bases, with 12 bases spanning the gap. CDR3 length: 14 residues.

This clone was seen more than once but under ten times. TCRdb's protein sequence differs at residue 14 from the translated DNA; the protein presented here follows the DNA. Gene names and germline match the mouse. Coverage ceases 3 residues before the CDR3 finishes, and the germline J gene fills in the end. This chain uses TRBV13-3 with TRBJ1-3, with 7 bases matching TRBD1. V gave up 1 base and J gave up 0 bases; unmatched junction bases: 7. This CDR3 comprises 17 residues. Germline CDR1 is NNHDY and CDR2 is SYVADS. The sequenced CDR3 bases are TGTGCCAGCAGTGATCGGGTCAGGGGGAATTCTGGAAATACG. Residues: CASSDRVRGNSGNT. The whole CDR3 protein is CASSDRVRGNSGNTLYF.

The table lists this clone with a few counts. The germline and genes are mouse ones. From the germline J gene comes the end of the CDR3, since the read stops 4 residues before it. The V and J genes are TRBV13-3 and TRBJ2-1, with TRBD2 matching 8 bases. In germline, CDR1 is NNHDY, CDR2 SYVADS. The CDR3 covers 15 residues. Trimming cost V 4 bases and J 3 bases; bases outside gene matches: 6. The CDR3 region is CASSLGGDSYAEQFF. The covered CDR3 bases are TGTGCCAGCAGTCTGGGGGGCGATTCCTATGCT.

On this clone: Genes and germline are mouse. From the germline J gene comes the end of the CDR3, since the read stops 4 residues before it. V is TRBV1 and J is TRBJ2-7; D gene ambiguous. Germline assignment: CDR1 NSQYPW and CDR2 LRSPGD (reference sequence). The CDR3 consists of 14 residues. V lost 3 bases and J lost 0, with 9 bases in between. The CDR3 DNA, read in part, is TGCACCTGCAGTGCGATACAAGACTCCTAT. It translates to CTCSAIQDSY. The entire CDR3 protein is CTCSAIQDSYEQYF.

With respect to this clone: Gene names refer to mouse genes. Here the CDR3 reads CASAPGTPYEQYF. Partial CDR3 DNA: TGTGCCAGCGCTCCCGGGACTCCCTAT. The genes are TRBV19 and TRBJ2-7, with D tentatively TRBD2 (6 bases). The read ends 4 residues early relative to the CDR3; the germline J gene fills the gap. The V end lost 7 bases, the J end lost 2 bases, and 13 bases lay between the germline ends. The CDR3 runs 13 residues. The germline V gene encodes CDR1 FNHDT and CDR2 SITEND (reference sequence).

Remarks on this clone: Gene names and germline refer to mouse. The read stops 4 residues short of the end of the CDR3; the missing end is completed from the germline J gene. This chain links TRBV1 with TRBJ2-1, with 10 bases aligning to TRBD2. CDR1 and CDR2 from the germline V gene are NSQYPW and LRSPGD (reference sequence). This CDR3 has 16 amino acids. The J segment lost 3 bases and the V segment lost 1 base, leaving 3 bases of the junction unmatched. CDR3 residues: CTCSAGTGGPYAEQFF. The part of the CDR3 DNA that was read is TGCACCTGCAGTGCAGGGACTGGGGGTCCCTATGCT.

This clone was found a few times. Gene names are the mouse ones. This CDR3 reads CASSITGTVNTEVFF. CDR3 bases read: TGTGCCAGCAGTATAACCGGGACAGTAAACACA. The gene calls are TRBV19 and TRBJ1-1; 7 bases fit TRBD1. The CDR3 end falls 4 residues outside the read, so it is completed with the germline J gene. V lost 1 base, J lost 1 base, and 4 bases stayed unmatched. Germline V lookup: CDR1 FNHDT, CDR2 SITEND (reference sequence). The CDR3 has 15 amino acids.

This clone has only a few counts. The DNA translation disagrees with the TCRdb protein at residue 13, so the protein in this description comes from the DNA. Gene names are the mouse ones. The read terminates 3 residues ahead of where the CDR3 ends, so the germline J gene completes it. This chain joins TRBV19 and TRBJ1-6, with 7 positions matching TRBD1. TRBJ1-6 carries the ORF label, with uncertain function. Germline assignment: CDR1 FNHDT and CDR2 SITEND (reference sequence). This CDR3 has 16 residues. Trimming at V came to 5 bases and at J to 7 bases, leaving 12 bases not matched to a gene. The CDR3 region is CASSISRAGGNSPLYF. Partial CDR3 DNA: TGTGCCAGCAGCATATCGCGGGCAGGGGGGAATTCGCCC.

This clone showed up just a few times. The germline and genes are mouse ones. From the germline J gene comes the end of the CDR3, since the read stops 4 residues before it. The chain recombines TRBV13-3 with TRBJ1-4, with 8 bases aligning to TRBD1. Germline V gene data show CDR1 as NNHDY and CDR2 as SYVADS. CDR3 length equals 16 residues. The CDR3 reads CASSGPPDRAGERLFF. The DNA read from the CDR3 is TGTGCCAGCAGTGGTCCCCCGGACAGGGCTGGCGAA. The entire variable domain, with the rest obtained from reference TRBV13-3 and TRBJ1-4, is as follows: EAAVTQSPRSKVAVTGGKVTLSCHQTNNHDYMYWYRQDTGHGLRLIHYSYVADSTEKGDIPDGYKASRPSQENFSLILELASLSQTAVYFCASSGPPDRAGERLFFGHGTKLSVL.